The entry below gives a single T cell receptor (beta chain) sequence along with its context. There are 12 residues in the CDR3. The germline CDR1 and CDR2 sequences are SQVTM and ANQGSEA. V lost 1 base, J lost 4 bases, and 7 bases lay in between. The data were taken from a study of blood T cell repertoires in COVID-19. About the research overall: Sites in the United States, Italy and Spain provided acute and convalescent COVID-19 samples. Sources were T cells, B-cell-depleted T cells, or PBMCs; the material itself was cDNA or gDNA.

In the source study's methods: From reference gene primer amplification, estimates of nucleated cell counts were derived. The assay was immunoSEQ multiplex PCR, and TCRdb's table has in-frame clones only and misses some. V and J calls and clone size are given by that table; D and trimming were obtained from the DNA. The repertoire has approximately 530,000 clones, less than 90% of them found once; the top ten carry roughly 7.4%. It was during active infection that Seattle patients were enrolled and then longitudinally followed. The chain links TRBV29-1 to TRBJ1-1; possible D gene TRBD1, 6 bases. This sequence originates from a woman in her forties or fifties with COVID-19, enrolled during active disease. Sequenced: peripheral blood. The CDR3 spells CSVEGRGTEAFF. The CDR3 DNA follows: TGCAGCGTTGAAGGCAGGGGCACTGAAGCTTTCTTT.